The clone carrying this TCR beta chain was seen repeatedly, ten times or more. Data came from immunoSEQ multiplex PCR; TCRdb stores just in-frame clones and leaves some out. The sample yields around 170,000 clones, about 88% seen once. This sample was included in a study of blood T cell repertoires in COVID-19. Study-wide background: COVID-19 samples collected from the United States, Italy and Spain covered acute and convalescent phases. The analysed material was cDNA or gDNA that came from T cells, B-cell-depleted T cells, or PBMCs.

Sequencing was carried out using peripheral blood. The sequence came from a man aged 18 to 30 who had recovered from COVID-19.

The CDR3 spells CASSLDRVGQFF. The CDR3 DNA follows: TGTGCCAGCAGTTTGGACAGGGTTGGGCAGTTCTTC. The V call is TRBV6-2 or TRBV6-3, the J call TRBJ2-1; TRBD1 agrees at 8 bases. V was pared by 4 bases and J by 12 bases, with 5 bases of the junction left unmatched. Germline V gene lookup returns CDR1 MNHEY and CDR2 SVGEGT. This CDR3 is built from 12 residues.